This entry lists 10 T cell receptor beta chains sequenced from one sample in a study of T cells in Graves' hyperthyroidism and ophthalmopathy. Regions amplified from RNA transcripts were the TCR beta CDR3 regions. HTBI primers were employed in a first-round RT-PCR of the TCR CDR3. TCRdb re-derived calls from the multiplex PCR reads in MiXCR, one entry per CDR3 protein. The table has a few hundred thousand distinct CDR3 sequences, around 15% seen once. Material: blood. The receptor set was obtained from a woman aged 40 to 50 with Graves' ophthalmopathy.

This clonotype was observed a few times. This chain links TRBV27 with TRBJ1-2; maybe TRBD1 (5 bases). V was pared by 6 bases and J by 5 bases, with 25 bases between. CDR1 is MNHEY and CDR2 is SMNVEV in the germline V gene (reference sequence). The CDR3 has 17 residues. CDR3 in amino acids: CASSSTTHLTVNYGYTF. The CDR3 DNA reads TGTGCCAGCAGCTCCACTACCCACCTGACAGTTAATTATGGCTACACCTTC.

The chain combines TRBV12-3 or TRBV12-4 with TRBJ2-5; 8 bases are a match to TRBD1. The trim removed 2 bases at V and 5 bases at J, leaving 13 bases unmatched. There are 17 residues in the CDR3. CDR3 loop: CASSLSRSDRVVETQYF. CDR3 DNA: TGTGCCAGCAGTTTAAGTCGCTCGGACAGGGTCGTGGAGACCCAGTACTTC.

This clonotype appeared many times. The rearrangement links TRBV11-2 to TRBJ2-7; TRBD1 aligns across 9 bases. This CDR3 region has 13 residues. Trimming removed 5 bases from V and 6 bases from J; junction bases left unmatched: 5. The germline V gene encodes CDR1 SGHAT and CDR2 FQNNGV. The CDR3 loop reads CASSQGQGGEQYF. CDR3 DNA sequence: TGTGCCAGCAGCCAGGGACAGGGCGGCGAGCAGTACTTC. Filled out from reference TRBV11-2 and TRBJ2-7, the complete variable domain reads EAGVAQSPRYKIIEKRQSVAFWCNPISGHATLYWYQQILGQGPKLLIQFQNNGVVDDSQLPKDRFSAERLKGVDSTLKIQPAKLEDSAVYLCASSQGQGGEQYFGPGTRLTVT.

The gene calls are TRBV28 and TRBJ1-1, with D perhaps matching TRBD1 (5 bases). Trimming removed 3 bases at V and 3 bases at J, with 11 bases between. Per germline, CDR1 MDHEN and CDR2 SYDVKM. CDR3 length: 14 residues. CDR3 protein: CASSFRDRHTEAFF. The DNA of the CDR3 is TGTGCCAGCAGTTTTCGGGACCGACACACTGAAGCTTTCTTT.

The V and J genes are TRBV4-1 and TRBJ2-2; 8 positions match TRBD1. Per the germline V gene, CDR1 is MGHRA and CDR2 is YSYEKL. CDR3 length: 16 amino acids. J was trimmed by 1 base and V by 4 bases; bases with no gene match: 5. CDR3: CASSRGQGQNTGELFF. DNA for the CDR3: TGCGCCAGCAGCCGAGGACAGGGCCAGAACACCGGGGAGCTGTTTTTT.

The rearrangement joins TRBV9 to TRBJ1-2; perhaps TRBD1 as D (5 bases). The CDR3 is made up of 14 amino acids. Per germline, CDR1 SGDLS and CDR2 YYNGEE. Trimming took off 0 bases at V and 6 bases at J, with 12 bases between the two ends. CDR3 region: CASSVGSAGNGYTF. Here the CDR3 DNA reads TGTGCCAGCAGCGTAGGGTCCGCAGGGAATGGCTACACCTTC.

This clonotype occurred a few times. J is TRBJ2-7 and V is TRBV28; no reliable D call. CDR1 is MDHEN, CDR2 SYDVKM, per germline. Deletions cut 4 bases from V and 9 bases from J, with 13 bases between. This CDR3 spans 12 amino acids. CDR3 residues: CASSSSVPGQYF. The CDR3, as DNA: TGTGCCAGCAGTTCCAGCGTCCCGGGGCAGTACTTC.

This clonotype was detected a few times. J is TRBJ2-3 and V is TRBV5-6; 9 nucleotides agree with TRBD2. The V gene's germline CDR1 is SGHDT and CDR2 YYEEEE. The CDR3 sequence is 16 residues long. V gave up 4 bases and J gave up 3 bases; unmatched junction bases: 9. The CDR3 protein is CASSTPGGGATDTQYF. CDR3 bases: TGTGCCAGCAGCACCCCCGGCGGGGGGGCTACAGATACGCAGTATTTT.

There are a few counts of this clonotype. V usage is TRBV2 and J usage is TRBJ1-5, with 11 nucleotides matching TRBD1. Trimming cost V 6 bases and J 3 bases; bases outside gene matches: 4. The V gene's germline CDR1 is SNHLY and CDR2 FYNNEI. There are 15 residues in the CDR3. CDR3 protein: CASRGQGASNQPQHF. The CDR3 DNA is TGTGCCAGCAGAGGACAGGGGGCATCCAATCAGCCCCAGCATTTT.

This clonotype has just a few counts. The V and J genes are TRBV6-6 and TRBJ1-1; D gene uncertain. Deletions cut 0 bases from V and 1 base from J, with 3 bases between. The CDR3 covers 13 residues. Germline CDR1 is MNHNY and CDR2 is SVGAGI (reference sequence). In DNA, the CDR3 is TGTGCCAGCAGTTACTCTTCGAACACTGAAGCTTTCTTT. This gives the protein CASSYSSNTEAFF.